The 13 T cell receptor beta chains listed next were all sequenced from one sample in a study of blood T cell repertoires in COVID-19. Sequencing used immunoSEQ multiplex PCR; TCRdb keeps in-frame clones, though not all of them. The profile shows about 190,000 clones, approximately 79% of them singletons. The specimen sequenced was peripheral blood. These receptors all stem from a woman aged 45-65 years with acute or convalescent COVID-19.

This rearrangement joins TRBV18 to TRBJ2-3; 9 nucleotides line up with TRBD2. Germline values: CDR1 KGHSH, CDR2 LQKENI. This CDR3 has 15 residues. V lost 5 bases and J lost 4; bases outside the gene matches: 7. For the CDR3, the DNA is TGTGCCAGCTCAAATCTAGCGGGAACGTCAGATACGCAGTATTTT. Protein sequence: CASSNLAGTSDTQYF.

The chain combines TRBV5-1 with TRBJ2-7, with 11 bases that match TRBD2. CDR1 SGHRS and CDR2 YFSETQ come from the germline V gene. The J segment lost 3 bases and the V segment lost 7 bases, leaving 6 bases of the junction unmatched. The CDR3 extends over 14 amino acids. The CDR3 reads CASSAGTSGYEQYF. The CDR3 DNA follows: TGCGCCAGCTCCGCCGGGACTAGCGGCTACGAGCAGTACTTC.

The CDR3 DNA sequence: TGTGCCAGTAGTATGAAGACTAGCGGGGGGGCCAGGGCGCAGTATTTT. This translates into CASSMKTSGGARAQYF. V is TRBV19 and J is TRBJ2-3, with 14 bases aligning to TRBD2. V lost 3 bases and J lost 10; bases outside the gene matches: 9. The CDR3 runs 16 residues. Germline values: CDR1 LNHDA, CDR2 SQIVND (reference sequence). Full variable domain (outside the CDR3, taken from reference TRBV19 and TRBJ2-3): DGGITQSPKYLFRKEGQNVTLSCEQNLNHDAMYWYRQDPGQGLRLIYYSQIVNDFQKGDIAEGYSVSREKKESFPLTVTSAQKNPTAFYLCASSMKTSGGARAQYFGPGTRLTVL.

The chain links TRBV27 to TRBJ2-1; 8 bases agree with TRBD1. CDR1 and CDR2 (germline): MNHEY, SMNVEV (reference sequence). This CDR3 has 15 amino acids. V lost 4 bases to trimming and J lost 5 bases; unmatched junction nucleotides: 7. CDR3 DNA: TGTGCCAGCAGTTCCGCGGGGACAGGAAACAATGAGCAGTTCTTC. Translation: CASSSAGTGNNEQFF.

This sequence joins TRBV9 and TRBJ2-7; D is perhaps TRBD2 (6 bases). This CDR3 has 14 amino acids. Germline V gene data show CDR1 as SGDLS and CDR2 as YYNGEE. Trimming shortened V by 3 bases and J by 2 bases, and 12 bases separated the two germline ends. The CDR3 reads CASSAGTRTYEQYF. The CDR3 DNA follows: TGTGCCAGCAGCGCCGGGACTCGTACCTACGAGCAGTACTTC. The full variable domain, rest sourced from reference TRBV9 and TRBJ2-7, is DSGVTQTPKHLITATGQRVTLRCSPRSGDLSVYWYQQSLDQGLQFLIQYYNGEERAKGNILERFSAQQFPDLHSELNLSSLELGDSALYFCASSAGTRTYEQYFGPGTRLTVT.

V is TRBV10-2 and J is TRBJ1-2; 7 nucleotides align to TRBD1. The CDR3 totals 15 residues. Germline lookup yields CDR1 WSHSY and CDR2 SAAADI. With V trimmed by 5 bases and J by 2 bases, 8 bases remained unmatched. CDR3 region: CASSTRQGRNYGYTF. CDR3 DNA sequence: TGCGCCAGCAGTACTAGACAGGGCAGGAACTATGGCTACACCTTC.

The chain combines TRBV25-1 with TRBJ2-1, with unresolved D. There are 11 residues in the CDR3. Looked up from germline, CDR1 is MGHDK and CDR2 is SYGVNS. The V end was cut by 4 bases, the J end by 8 bases, with 6 bases between. In DNA form, the CDR3 reads TGTGCCAGCAGTGTTCTCCATGAGCAGTTCTTC. Its protein is CASSVLHEQFF.

This clone was detected once. The CDR3 spells CASSMRTDNSPLHF. CDR3 bases: TGTGCCAGTAGTATGCGGACTGATAATTCACCCCTCCACTTT. The V call is TRBV19, the J call TRBJ1-6; no clear D gene. Germline V CDR1 and CDR2: LNHDA, SQIVND (reference sequence). The CDR3 consists of 14 residues. The ends were cut back, 3 bases at V and 5 bases at J, with 8 bases in the middle. The whole variable domain, filled in from reference TRBV19 and TRBJ1-6, reads DGGITQSPKYLFRKEGQNVTLSCEQNLNHDAMYWYRQDPGQGLRLIYYSQIVNDFQKGDIAEGYSVSREKKESFPLTVTSAQKNPTAFYLCASSMRTDNSPLHFGNGTRLTVT.

This clone was counted between two and nine times. The chain employs TRBV30 and TRBJ1-1, with 7 bases aligning to TRBD1. J lost 3 bases, V lost 5 bases, and 6 bases had no gene match. The CDR3 covers 13 residues. Germline CDR1 reads GTSNPN; CDR2 reads SVGIG (reference sequence). The DNA of the CDR3 is TGTGCCTGGCGAAGGGGGCTGGACACTGAAGCTTTCTTT. It translates to CAWRRGLDTEAFF.

This clone was seen just once. The V and J genes are TRBV5-4 and TRBJ1-5; D is ambiguous. CDR1 SGHNT and CDR2 YYREEE come from the germline V gene (reference sequence). CDR3 length equals 18 residues. Trimming left V 6 bases short and J 0 bases short, with 22 bases between. The CDR3 sequence: CASTQLDPIRDSNQPQHF. CDR3 nucleotides: TGTGCCAGCACCCAACTAGATCCTATACGAGATAGCAATCAGCCCCAGCATTTT. The full variable domain, its missing parts supplied by reference TRBV5-4 and TRBJ1-5, is ETGVTQSPTHLIKTRGQQVTLRCSSQSGHNTVSWYQQALGQGPQFIFQYYREEENGRGNFPPRFSGLQFPNYSSELNVNALELDDSALYLCASTQLDPIRDSNQPQHFGDGTRLSIL.

The CDR3 region has the DNA TGTGCCAGCAGTTTGACAGGGGCTTACACCGGGGAGCTGTTTTTT. Its protein product is CASSLTGAYTGELFF. The chain has TRBV7-9 and TRBJ2-2, with 8 bases matching TRBD1. V lost 6 bases, J lost 3 bases, and 6 bases stayed unmatched. The germline V gene encodes CDR1 SEHNR and CDR2 FQNEAQ (reference sequence). The CDR3 consists of 15 residues.

The CDR3 sequence: CASSQSQGPNEQYF. In DNA, the CDR3 is TGCGCCAGCAGTCAATCGCAGGGTCCGAACGAGCAGTACTTC. V gene TRBV23-1 combines with J gene TRBJ2-7; maybe TRBD1 (5 bases). TRBV23-1 is placed among ORFs of uncertain function. The CDR3 is 14 residues long. Trimming took off 0 bases at V and 5 bases at J, with 11 bases between the two ends.

Comment on this clone: Sequence at one end of the junction differs from germline and may be a read error. This rearrangement joins TRBV7-7 to TRBJ2-3; D may be TRBD2 (6 bases). The germline V gene has CDR1 SSHAT and CDR2 FNYEAQ (reference sequence). CDR3 length: 17 residues. The CDR3 nucleotides read TGTGCTAGCAGCTTATTAGGAGGGATGCAAGGCACAGATACGCAGTATTTT. Amino acids: CASSLLGGMQGTDTQYF.